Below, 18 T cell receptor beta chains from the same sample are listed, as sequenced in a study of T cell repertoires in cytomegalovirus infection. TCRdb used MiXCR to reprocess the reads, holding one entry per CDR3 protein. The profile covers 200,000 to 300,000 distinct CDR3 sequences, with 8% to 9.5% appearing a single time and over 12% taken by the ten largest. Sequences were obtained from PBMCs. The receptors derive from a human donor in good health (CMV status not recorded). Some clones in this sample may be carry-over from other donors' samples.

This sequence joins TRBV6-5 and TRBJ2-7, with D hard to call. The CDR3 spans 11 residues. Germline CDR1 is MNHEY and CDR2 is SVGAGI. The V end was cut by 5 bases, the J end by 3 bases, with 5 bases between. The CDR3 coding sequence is TGTGCCAGCAGTAATAACTACGAGCAGTACTTC. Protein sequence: CASSNNYEQYF.

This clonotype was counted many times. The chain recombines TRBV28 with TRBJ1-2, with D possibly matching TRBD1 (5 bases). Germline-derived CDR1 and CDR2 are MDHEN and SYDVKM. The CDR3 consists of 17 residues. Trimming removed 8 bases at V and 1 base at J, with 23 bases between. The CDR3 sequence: CASRTIDLGRDNYGYTF. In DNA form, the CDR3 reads TGTGCCAGCCGTACTATTGACCTGGGCAGGGATAACTATGGCTACACCTTC.

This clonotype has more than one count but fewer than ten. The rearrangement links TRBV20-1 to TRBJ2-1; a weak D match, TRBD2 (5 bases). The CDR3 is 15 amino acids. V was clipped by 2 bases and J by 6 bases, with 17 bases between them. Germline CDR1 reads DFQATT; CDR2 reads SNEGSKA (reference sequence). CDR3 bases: TGCAGTGCTAGACCACCAGGAGGTCCTCCCAATGAGCAGTTCTTC. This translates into CSARPPGGPPNEQFF.

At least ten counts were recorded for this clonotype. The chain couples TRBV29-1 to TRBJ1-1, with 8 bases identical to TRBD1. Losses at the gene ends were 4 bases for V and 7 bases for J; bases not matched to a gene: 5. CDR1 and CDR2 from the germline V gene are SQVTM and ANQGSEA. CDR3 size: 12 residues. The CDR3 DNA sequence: TGCAGCGTTGTAAGGACAGGGCATGAAGCTTTCTTT. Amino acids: CSVVRTGHEAFF.

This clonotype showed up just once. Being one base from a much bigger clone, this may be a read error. The CDR3 DNA reads TGTGCCAGCAGTTACGAAGGAATCACCTACGAGCAGTACTTC. Its protein product is CASSYEGITYEQYF. V gene TRBV6-1 combines with J gene TRBJ2-7; D is undetermined. V gave up 5 bases and J gave up 2 bases, with 13 bases separating them. CDR1 is MNHNS and CDR2 is SASEGT in the germline V gene. This CDR3 is 14 amino acids long.

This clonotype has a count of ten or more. The CDR3 bases are TGTGCCAGCAGTTACGTCAGACAAGAGACCCAGTACTTC. Its translation is CASSYVRQETQYF. This sequence joins TRBV12-3 or TRBV12-4 and TRBJ2-5; the D is unclear. V lost 4 bases, J lost 2 bases, and 8 bases lay in between. The CDR3 is 13 residues long.

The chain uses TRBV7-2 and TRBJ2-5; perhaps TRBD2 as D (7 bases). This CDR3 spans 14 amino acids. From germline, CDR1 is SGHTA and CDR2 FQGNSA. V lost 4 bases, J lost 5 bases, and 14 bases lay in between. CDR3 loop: CASSSRGALETQYF. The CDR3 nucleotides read TGTGCCAGCAGCTCACGGGGGGCTCTCGAGACCCAGTACTTC.

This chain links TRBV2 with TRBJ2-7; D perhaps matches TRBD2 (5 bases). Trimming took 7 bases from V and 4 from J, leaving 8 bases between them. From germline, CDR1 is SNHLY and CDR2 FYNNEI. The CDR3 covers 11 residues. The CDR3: CASKEVYEQYF. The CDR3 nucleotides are TGTGCCAGCAAGGAGGTATACGAGCAGTACTTC.

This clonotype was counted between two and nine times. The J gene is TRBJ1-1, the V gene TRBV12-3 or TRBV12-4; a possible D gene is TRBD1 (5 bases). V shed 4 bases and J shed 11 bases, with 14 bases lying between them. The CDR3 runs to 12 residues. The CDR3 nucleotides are TGTGCCAGCAGTTACTCTTCCAGGGAGGCTTTCTTT. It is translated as CASSYSSREAFF.

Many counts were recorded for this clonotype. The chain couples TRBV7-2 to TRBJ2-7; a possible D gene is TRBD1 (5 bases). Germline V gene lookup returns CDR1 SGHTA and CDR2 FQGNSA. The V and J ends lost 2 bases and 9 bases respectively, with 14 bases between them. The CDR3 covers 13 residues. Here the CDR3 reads CASSLSRASGQYF. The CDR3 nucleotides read TGTGCCAGCAGCTTATCCAGGGCTAGTGGGCAGTACTTC. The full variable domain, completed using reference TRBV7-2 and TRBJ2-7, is GAGVSQSPSNKVTEKGKDVELRCDPISGHTALYWYRQSLGQGLEFLIYFQGNSAPDKSGLPSDRFSAERTGGSVSTLTIQRTQQEDSAVYLCASSLSRASGQYFGPGTRLTVT.

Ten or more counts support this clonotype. In DNA, the CDR3 is TGTGCCAGCAGCTTTCGACAGGCCTTCTCGAGTTCCAACGTCCTGACTTTC. Encoded protein: CASSFRQAFSSSNVLTF. The rearrangement uses TRBV7-2 and TRBJ2-6; D possibly corresponds to TRBD1 (6 bases). The germline gives CDR1 SGHTA, CDR2 FQGNSA. This CDR3 is built from 17 residues. V was cut by 3 bases and J by 8 bases, with 20 bases left in between.

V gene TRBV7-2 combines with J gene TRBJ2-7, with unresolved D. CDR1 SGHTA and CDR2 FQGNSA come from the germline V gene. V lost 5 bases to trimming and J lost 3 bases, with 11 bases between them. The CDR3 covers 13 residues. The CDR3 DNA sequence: TGTGCCAGCAGCCCCCGTCCCCTCTACGAGCAGTACTTC. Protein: CASSPRPLYEQYF.

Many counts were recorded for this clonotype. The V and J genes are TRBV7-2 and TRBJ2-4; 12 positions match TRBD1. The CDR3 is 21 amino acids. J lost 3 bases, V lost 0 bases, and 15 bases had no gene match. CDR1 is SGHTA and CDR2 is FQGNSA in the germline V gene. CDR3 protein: CASSLAQSGQGAGKYKNIQYF. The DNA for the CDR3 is TGTGCCAGCAGCTTAGCGCAATCGGGACAGGGGGCCGGGAAATACAAAAACATTCAGTACTTC.

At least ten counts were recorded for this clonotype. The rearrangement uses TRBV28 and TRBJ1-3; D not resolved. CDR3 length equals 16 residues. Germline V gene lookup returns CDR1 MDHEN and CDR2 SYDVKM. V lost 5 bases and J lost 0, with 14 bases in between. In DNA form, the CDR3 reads TGTGCCAGCAGTCTATCTCTAGGGAGCTCTGGAAACACCATATATTTT. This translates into CASSLSLGSSGNTIYF.

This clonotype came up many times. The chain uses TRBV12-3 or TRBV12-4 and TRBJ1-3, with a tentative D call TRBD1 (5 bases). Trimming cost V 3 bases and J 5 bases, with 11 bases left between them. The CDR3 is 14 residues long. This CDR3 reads CASSFSDSRNTIYF. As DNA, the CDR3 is TGTGCCAGCAGTTTCTCCGACAGCCGAAACACCATATATTTT.

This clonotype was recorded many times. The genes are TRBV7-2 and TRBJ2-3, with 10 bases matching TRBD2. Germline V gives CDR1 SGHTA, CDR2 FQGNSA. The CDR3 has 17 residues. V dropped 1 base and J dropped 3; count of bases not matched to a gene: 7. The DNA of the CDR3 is TGTGCCAGCAGCTTAGAGCGGGGGGGGAGTAGGACAGATACGCAGTATTTT. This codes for CASSLERGGSRTDTQYF.

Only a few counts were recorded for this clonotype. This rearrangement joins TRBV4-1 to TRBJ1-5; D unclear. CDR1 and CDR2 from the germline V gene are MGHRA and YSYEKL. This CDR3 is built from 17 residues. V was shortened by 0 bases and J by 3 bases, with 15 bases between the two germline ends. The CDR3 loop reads CASSQEIQAANNQPQHF. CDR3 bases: TGCGCCAGCAGCCAAGAGATCCAGGCGGCAAACAATCAGCCCCAGCATTTT.

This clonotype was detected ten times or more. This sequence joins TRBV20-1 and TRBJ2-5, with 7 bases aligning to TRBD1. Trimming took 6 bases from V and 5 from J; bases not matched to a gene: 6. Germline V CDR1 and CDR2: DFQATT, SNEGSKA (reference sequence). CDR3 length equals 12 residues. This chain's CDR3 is CSARQGEETQYF. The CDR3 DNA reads TGCAGTGCCCGACAGGGAGAGGAGACCCAGTACTTC.